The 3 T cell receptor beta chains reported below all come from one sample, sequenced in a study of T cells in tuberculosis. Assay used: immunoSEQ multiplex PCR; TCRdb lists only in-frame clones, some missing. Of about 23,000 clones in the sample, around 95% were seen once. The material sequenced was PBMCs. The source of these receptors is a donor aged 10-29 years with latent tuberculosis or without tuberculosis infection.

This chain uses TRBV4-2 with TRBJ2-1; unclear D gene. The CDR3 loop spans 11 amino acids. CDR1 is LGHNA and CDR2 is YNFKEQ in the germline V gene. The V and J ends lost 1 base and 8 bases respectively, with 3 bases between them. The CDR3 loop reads CASSQAYEQFF. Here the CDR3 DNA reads TGTGCCAGCAGCCAAGCATATGAGCAGTTCTTC.

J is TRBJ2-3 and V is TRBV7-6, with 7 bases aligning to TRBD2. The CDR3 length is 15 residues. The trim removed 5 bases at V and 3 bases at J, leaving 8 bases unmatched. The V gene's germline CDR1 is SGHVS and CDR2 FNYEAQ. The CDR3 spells CASSPAGEGTDTQYF. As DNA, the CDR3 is TGTGCCAGCAGCCCCGCCGGGGAGGGTACAGATACGCAGTATTTT.

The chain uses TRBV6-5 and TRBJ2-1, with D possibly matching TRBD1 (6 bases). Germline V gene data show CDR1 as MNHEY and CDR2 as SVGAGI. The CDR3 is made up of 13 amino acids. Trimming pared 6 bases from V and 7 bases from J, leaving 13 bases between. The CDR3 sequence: CASSSQGTNEQFF. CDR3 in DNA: TGTGCCAGCAGCTCCCAGGGGACAAATGAGCAGTTCTTC.